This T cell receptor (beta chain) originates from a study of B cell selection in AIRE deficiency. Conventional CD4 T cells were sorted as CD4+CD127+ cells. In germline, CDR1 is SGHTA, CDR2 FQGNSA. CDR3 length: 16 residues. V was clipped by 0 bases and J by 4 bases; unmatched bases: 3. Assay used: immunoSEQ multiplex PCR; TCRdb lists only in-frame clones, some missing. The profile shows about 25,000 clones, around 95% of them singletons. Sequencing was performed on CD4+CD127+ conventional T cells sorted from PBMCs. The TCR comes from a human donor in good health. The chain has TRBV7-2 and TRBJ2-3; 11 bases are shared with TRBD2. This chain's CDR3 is CASSLALAGGSDTQYF. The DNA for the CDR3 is TGTGCCAGCAGCTTAGCGCTAGCGGGGGGATCAGATACGCAGTATTTT.